These 8 T cell receptor beta chains were all obtained from the same sample, sequenced in a study of blood T cell repertoires in COVID-19. Clones were sequenced by immunoSEQ multiplex PCR, and TCRdb holds only the in-frame ones, with some missing. The sample has 250,000 to 300,000 clones, more than 80% seen once. The sequencing sample was made of PBMCs or T cells enriched from blood (not recorded which). The receptors stem from a woman aged 25-40 years who had recovered from COVID-19.

This clone was seen a handful of times. The chain couples TRBV24-1 to TRBJ2-2; 7 nucleotides line up with TRBD1. Trimming took 5 bases from V and 3 from J; bases not matched to a gene: 2. Germline lookup yields CDR1 KGHDR and CDR2 SFDVKD. This CDR3 region has 14 residues. The CDR3 spells CATSGQGDTGELFF. The CDR3 DNA follows: TGTGCCACCAGTGGACAGGGAGACACCGGGGAGCTGTTTTTT.

The rearrangement uses TRBV19 and TRBJ1-1, with TRBD1 as a possible D gene (5 bases). The germline CDR1 and CDR2 sequences are LNHDA and SQIVND (reference sequence). The germline V and J ends were trimmed by 5 bases and 4 bases, with 14 bases remaining between them. CDR3 length equals 14 residues. DNA of the CDR3: TGTGCCAGTAGTCCTCTAGGGGTACTCACTGAAGCTTTCTTT. Its translation is CASSPLGVLTEAFF.

The chain links TRBV25-1 to TRBJ2-2; TRBD1 matches 7 bases. The CDR3 totals 14 residues. Per germline, CDR1 MGHDK and CDR2 SYGVNS. The ends lost 6 bases at V and 4 bases at J; junction bases unmatched: 5. CDR3 DNA: TGTGCCAGCAGCGCCGGGACAGCCACCGGGGAGCTGTTTTTT. Amino acid sequence: CASSAGTATGELFF.

This clone occurred many times. The chain couples TRBV19 to TRBJ2-7, with TRBD1 matching over 8 bases. The CDR3 loop spans 13 amino acids. V lost 6 bases and J lost 6; bases outside the gene matches: 7. Germline values: CDR1 LNHDA, CDR2 SQIVND (reference sequence). CDR3 amino acids: CASSHRGSGEQYF. The CDR3 nucleotides are TGTGCCAGTAGCCACAGGGGGTCCGGCGAGCAGTACTTC.

This sequence joins TRBV5-1 and TRBJ1-2; D might be TRBD1 (5 bases). This CDR3 has 14 amino acids. Germline assignment: CDR1 SGHRS and CDR2 YFSETQ. Trimming removed 4 bases from V and 6 bases from J, with 16 bases in between. The CDR3 sequence is CASSLMGTGDGYTF. The CDR3 DNA reads TGCGCCAGCAGCCTGATGGGAACAGGAGATGGCTACACCTTC.

This clone has more than one count but fewer than ten. This sequence joins TRBV19 and TRBJ2-7, with D perhaps TRBD1 (6 bases). The germline CDR1 and CDR2 sequences are LNHDA and SQIVND (reference sequence). V lost 4 bases, J lost 5 bases, and 18 bases lay in between. The CDR3 runs to 15 residues. The DNA for the CDR3 is TGTGCCAGTAGTAGCGAGAGGACAGTAAGTAACGAGCAGTACTTC. Protein sequence: CASSSERTVSNEQYF.

Details on this clone: Additional DNA sequences in this sample encode the identical CDR3. The genes are TRBV18 and TRBJ2-7; 8 bases align to TRBD2. Germline V CDR1 and CDR2: KGHSH, LQKENI. J was trimmed by 3 bases and V by 0 bases; bases with no gene match: 1. The CDR3 length is 14 residues. The DNA for the CDR3 is TGTGCCAGCTCACCACCTAGCGGGGACTACGAGCAGTACTTC. This encodes CASSPPSGDYEQYF.

This clone was found a few times. The CDR3 loop reads CASSLEVGQGDGRDGYTF. The CDR3 nucleotides are TGTGCCAGCAGTTTAGAAGTGGGGCAGGGGGACGGTAGGGATGGCTACACCTTC. The chain links TRBV28 to TRBJ1-2; 7 positions match TRBD1. Losses at the gene ends were 2 bases for V and 6 bases for J; bases not matched to a gene: 18. Germline-derived CDR1 and CDR2 are MDHEN and SYDVKM. The CDR3 is made up of 18 amino acids.